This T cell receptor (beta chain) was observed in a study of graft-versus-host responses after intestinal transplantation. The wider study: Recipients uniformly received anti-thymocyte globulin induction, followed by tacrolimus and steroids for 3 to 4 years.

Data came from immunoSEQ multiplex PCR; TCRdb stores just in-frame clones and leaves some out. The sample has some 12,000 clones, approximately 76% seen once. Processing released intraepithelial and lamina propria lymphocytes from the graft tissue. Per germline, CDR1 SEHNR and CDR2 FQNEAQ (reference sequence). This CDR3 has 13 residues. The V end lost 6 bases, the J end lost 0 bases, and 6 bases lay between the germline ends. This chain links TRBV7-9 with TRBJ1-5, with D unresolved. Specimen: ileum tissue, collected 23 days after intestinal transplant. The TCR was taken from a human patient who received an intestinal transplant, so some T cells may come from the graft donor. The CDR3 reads CASRQNSNQPQHF. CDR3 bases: TGTGCCAGCAGGCAAAATAGCAATCAGCCCCAGCATTTT.